The T cell receptor (beta chain) under discussion was sequenced for a study of blood T cell repertoires in COVID-19 (dated by TCRdb to the early 2020s). For context, the study as a whole: Samples from collaborators originated in the United States, Italy and Spain and spanned both the acute and convalescent phases of COVID-19. Subjects who had been exposed to COVID-19, were actively infected with it, or had recovered from it provided the deeply sampled blood TCRbeta repertoires that made up the dataset. The sample metadata nearly always contained a de-identified subject ID, COVID-19 status, age in years and sex. HLA class I and class II types, where available, came from metadata supplied by the sample provider rather than from assay-based typing. Samples were obtained from the ongoing ImmuneRACE study (first 160 participants) and from roughly 1,300 subjects provided by 6 global collaborators. The prospective study material was composed of cDNA or gDNA derived from T cells, B-cell-depleted T cells, or PBMCs. A freely available public database, intended as a resource for researchers studying the immune response to SARS-CoV-2, is where the repertoires were released. What the study reported, not specific to this receptor: Clinical and demographic metadata were provided uncurated, with the amount varying by source and participant.

The collaborating institutions used their own protocols to collect whole blood in K2EDTA tubes. For TCRbeta analysis, collaborators shipped samples as frozen whole blood, isolated PBMCs, or DNA extracted from either of those sample types. In the case of this clone: The antigen it binds to is not known. Base qualities are not at hand, and no much larger clone is one base apart.

The CDR3, from cysteine to phenylalanine, totals 19 residues. Only the CDR3 DNA is retained, 57 bases long and in frame from the first base. The germline V gene (reference sequence) specifies SEHNR as CDR1 and FQNEAQ as CDR2. Trimmed from V: 2 bases; trimmed from J: 8 bases; junction bases lacking a gene match: 18. TCRbeta CDR3 regions were amplified from genomic DNA by means of the immunoSEQ Assay, a bias-controlled multiplex PCR. Per the authors' processing: The number of nucleated cells in each sample was estimated from the amplification of reference gene primers within the assay. To quantify the absolute abundance of each unique TCRbeta CDR3 rearrangement, sequence reads were collapsed and filtered. Productive Simpson clonality was computed per sample as the square root of Simpson's diversity index over productive rearrangements. Imported from immuneACCESS, the table was reduced by TCRdb to in-frame sequences with V and J called. These copies leave out some clones; in studies compared against another copy, an unresolved V gene accounts for under half, and the cause of the remainder is not known. The V and J calls and clone size are taken from that table; D and trimming were inferred from the DNA. The sample table lists roughly 38,000 clones, approximately 91% of them with a count of one. The ten largest clonotypes hold 2% to 2.5% of the sample.

Sequencing was carried out using peripheral blood. The sequence derives from a man aged 45-65 years with active COVID-19. The chain is assembled from TRBV7-9 and TRBJ2-1; 10 bases in the junction line up with TRBD2. The CDR3: CASSLSEGMSLAGAHEQFF. The nucleotides read TGTGCCAGCAGCTTATCGGAGGGGATGAGTCTAGCGGGAGCACATGAGCAGTTCTTC.